This T cell receptor beta chain appears in the sequencing data of a study of OX40 agonist ivuxolimab in advanced cancers. Method: immunoSEQ multiplex PCR; TCRdb's copy keeps in-frame clones and lacks some. The data show 55,000 to 75,000 clones, roughly 89% seen once. The CDR3 contains 16 residues. J gave up 0 bases and V 5 bases, and 8 bases lay outside the gene matches. Germline-derived CDR1 and CDR2 are SGHTA and FQGNSA. Excluded were patients having autoimmune disease history or systemic immunosuppression. The sample consisted of CD4+ or CD8+ T cells sorted from blood, taken in a trial of the OX40 agonist ivuxolimab. This TCR derives from an adult with an advanced solid tumor such as melanoma, head and neck, liver or kidney cancer. The V gene is TRBV7-2, the J gene TRBJ2-3, with 7 bases fitting TRBD2. The CDR3 nucleotides are TGTGCCAGCAGCGTCCACGCGGGGGAAAGCACAGATACGCAGTATTTT. Protein: CASSVHAGESTDTQYF.